These 7 T cell receptor beta chains originate from one sample sequenced in a study of tumor and adjacent non-tumor tissue in lung cancer. Three rounds of nested PCR, following a modified ARM-PCR protocol, produced the TCRbeta library. TCRdb redid the calling of the multiplex PCR reads with MiXCR, one entry per CDR3 protein. The sample lists 100,000 to 120,000 distinct CDR3 sequences, over 70% seen once, with 20% to 25% in the top ten. This sample's RNA came from whole unsorted tissue. The specimen sequenced was lung tumor tissue. Receptors originate from a man between 70 and 80 years old with non-small cell lung cancer.

J is TRBJ2-5 and V is TRBV10-2; D may correspond to TRBD1 or TRBD2 (5 bases each). The CDR3 has 16 residues. Between the trimmed V and J ends, which lost 10 bases and 5 bases, there was a span of 26 bases. The germline CDR1 and CDR2 sequences are WSHSY and SAAADI. Written as DNA, the CDR3 is TGCGCCACCCAGGGAAGTGTAACGAGGGGTTGGGAGACCCAGTACTTC. Translation: CATQGSVTRGWETQYF.

The chain carries TRBV11-3 and TRBJ2-3; D is undetermined. V gave up 2 bases and J gave up 3 bases, with 15 bases separating them. Germline V gene data show CDR1 as SGHNT and CDR2 as YENEEA. This CDR3 contains 16 residues. The CDR3 DNA reads TGTGCCAGCAGCTTACTCCCCGGATTAGGTACAGATACGCAGTATTTT. It specifies CASSLLPGLGTDTQYF. Combining the CDR3 with reference TRBV11-3 and TRBJ2-3 gives the whole variable domain EAGVVQSPRYKIIEKKQPVAFWCNPISGHNTLYWYLQNLGQGPELLIRYENEEAVDDSQLPKDRFSAERLKGVDSTLKIQPAELGDSAVYLCASSLLPGLGTDTQYFGPGTRLTVL.

The chain links TRBV29-1 to TRBJ2-5; D is possibly TRBD1 (6 bases). The tail of the sequence fits TRBJ2-1 better, so the J call may be wrong. The CDR3 extends over 13 amino acids. Germline V lookup: CDR1 SQVTM, CDR2 ANQGSEA. Here the CDR3 DNA reads TGCAGCGTGTACGACAGGTTCCAAGAGACCCAGTTCTTC. Its protein product is CSVYDRFQETQFF.

Points on this clonotype: A much larger clone differs from this one at a single base, so this may be a read error. This chain joins TRBV11-2 and TRBJ1-1; the D is unclear. This CDR3 is built from 15 residues. Germline assignment: CDR1 SGHAT and CDR2 FQNNGV. The V end lost 5 bases, the J end lost 2 bases, and 15 bases lay between the germline ends. CDR3 amino acids: CASSTGPPQNTEAFF. The CDR3 region has the DNA TGTGCCAGCAGCACCGGGCCCCCACAAAACACTGAAGCTTTCTTT.

For the CDR3, the DNA is TGCAGCGTACCCGGGATAGGAAACTATGGCTACACCTTC. As protein: CSVPGIGNYGYTF. The rearrangement joins TRBV29-1 to TRBJ1-2; no definite D call. Trimming took 6 bases from V and 2 from J, leaving 13 bases between them. The CDR3 has 13 amino acids. CDR1 and CDR2 (germline): SQVTM, ANQGSEA.

The V and J genes are TRBV6-5 and TRBJ1-2; D perhaps matches TRBD1 (6 bases). The CDR3 runs to 15 residues. Between the trimmed V and J ends, which lost 0 bases and 5 bases, there was a span of 13 bases. The germline gives CDR1 MNHEY, CDR2 SVGAGI. The DNA for the CDR3 is TGTGCCAGCAGTTACTCTCAGGGGACCCCGTATGGCTACACCTTC. Its translation: CASSYSQGTPYGYTF.

This clonotype was picked up one time. One end of the junction does not line up with germline, which may come from a read error. J is TRBJ1-4 and V is TRBV6-1, with 8 bases lining up with TRBD1. This CDR3 spans 14 amino acids. The germline CDR1 and CDR2 sequences are MNHNS and SASEGT. CDR3 amino acids: CASSEQGAKEKLFF. In DNA form, the CDR3 reads TGTGCCAGCAGTGAACAGGGGGCTAAAGAAAAACTGTTCTTT.